What follows describes a single T cell receptor beta chain. The V gene lost 6 bases and the J gene lost 1 base, with 7 bases spanning the gap. The length of the CDR3 is 13 residues. Per germline, CDR1 SNHLY and CDR2 FYNNEI. The assay was immunoSEQ multiplex PCR, and TCRdb's table has in-frame clones only and misses some. The sample has about 50,000 clones; approximately 90% are singletons. The data derive from a study of T cell changes during pregnancy in multiple sclerosis. The TCR sequence derives from a female donor with multiple sclerosis, enrolled in a pregnancy study. The chain is built from TRBV2 and TRBJ2-1; D not resolved. Sequenced material: CD4+ T cells from peripheral blood mononuclear cells, taken after pregnancy. Here the CDR3 reads CASSEPSYNEQFF. The DNA of the CDR3 is TGTGCCAGCAGCGAACCTTCCTACAATGAGCAGTTCTTC.